The entry below gives a single T cell receptor beta chain sequence along with its context. As yet, its antigen is unknown. Repertoires were generated with immunoSEQ multiplex PCR, while TCRdb's copy carries only in-frame clones and drops some. The data hold approximately 2,300,000 clones, with approximately 90% observed a single time. This sample is drawn from a study of shared clonotypes between healthy human individuals. The study's findings and limits: Only blood was sampled, and tissue TCR repertoires likely differ from blood ones.

Sequenced sample: naive CD4+ T cells from PBMCs. Indicated subset: CD45RA+ positively selected. This receptor was identified in a man aged 18-30 years in good health. Some clones in this sample may be carry-over from other donors' samples.

Here the CDR3 reads CASSQDWTGDGPGELFF. The CDR3 coding sequence is TGTGCCAGCAGCCAAGATTGGACAGGGGATGGGCCCGGGGAGCTGTTTTTT. The V and J genes are TRBV4-2 and TRBJ2-2, with 9 bases aligning to TRBD1. Germline V gene data show CDR1 as LGHNA and CDR2 as YNFKEQ. This CDR3 region has 17 residues. V lost 0 bases to trimming and J lost 6 bases; unmatched junction nucleotides: 8.